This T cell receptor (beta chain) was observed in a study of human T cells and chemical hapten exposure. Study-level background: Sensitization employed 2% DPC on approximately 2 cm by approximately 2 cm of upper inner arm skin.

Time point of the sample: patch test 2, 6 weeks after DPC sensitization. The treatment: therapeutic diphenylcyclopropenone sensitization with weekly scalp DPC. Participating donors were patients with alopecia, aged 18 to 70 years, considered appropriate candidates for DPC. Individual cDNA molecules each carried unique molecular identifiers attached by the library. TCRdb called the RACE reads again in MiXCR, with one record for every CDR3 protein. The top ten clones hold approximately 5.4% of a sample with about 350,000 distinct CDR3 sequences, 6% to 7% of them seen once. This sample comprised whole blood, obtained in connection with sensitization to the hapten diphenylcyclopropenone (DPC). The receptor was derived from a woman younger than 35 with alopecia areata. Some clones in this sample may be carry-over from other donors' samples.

CDR3 sequence: CASSRGQGTNSPLHF. DNA for the CDR3: TGTGCCAGCAGCCGCGGACAGGGGACTAATTCACCCCTCCACTTT. This chain connects TRBV3-1 to TRBJ1-6; 9 bases agree with TRBD1. The CDR3 has 15 amino acids. V lost 4 bases, J lost 6 bases, and 4 bases stayed unmatched. CDR1 and CDR2 from the germline V gene are LGHDT and YNNKEL (reference sequence).